The 7 T cell receptor beta chains given below trace back to one sample, sequenced in a study of CD8+ T cells in alopecia areata. The treatment is: oral pan-JAK inhibitor, 5-10 mg twice daily. In each case, RNA was isolated and then reverse transcribed into cDNA as the sequencing template. The assay was immunoSEQ multiplex PCR, and TCRdb's table has in-frame clones only and misses some. Of under 300,000 clones detected, over 45% appear once; the ten largest clones hold roughly 0.88%. The sample consisted of CD4+ T cells sorted from blood, taken at approximately week 51, from a patient treated with tofacitinib. The receptor set was obtained from a human donor with alopecia areata.

This chain links TRBV29-1 with TRBJ2-3; a possible D gene is TRBD2 (7 bases). The CDR3 runs 15 residues. The germline gives CDR1 SQVTM, CDR2 ANQGSEA. Trimming cost V 6 bases and J 0 bases, with 16 bases left between them. The CDR3 bases are TGCAGCGTCAACGTCGGGGGGCCGAGCACAGATACGCAGTATTTT. It is translated as CSVNVGGPSTDTQYF.

V and J are TRBV30 and TRBJ2-3, with TRBD2 matching over 7 bases. Germline-derived CDR1 and CDR2 are GTSNPN and SVGIG (reference sequence). The CDR3 contains 14 residues. The V and J ends lost 4 bases and 2 bases, in that order; junction bases with no gene match: 6. The CDR3 DNA reads as TGTGCCTGGAAAAGCGGGGCGGTCACAGATACGCAGTATTTT. This sequence encodes CAWKSGAVTDTQYF.

The V gene is TRBV11-2, the J gene TRBJ2-5; D perhaps matches TRBD1 (6 bases). The CDR3 is made up of 16 amino acids. The germline V and J ends were trimmed by 2 bases and 2 bases, with 15 bases remaining between them. Germline V CDR1 and CDR2: SGHAT, FQNNGV. The CDR3 here is CASSLLGAGGQETQYF. The CDR3 DNA reads as TGTGCCAGCAGCTTACTGGGGGCTGGTGGGCAAGAGACCCAGTACTTC. The whole variable domain, filled in from reference TRBV11-2 and TRBJ2-5, reads EAGVAQSPRYKIIEKRQSVAFWCNPISGHATLYWYQQILGQGPKLLIQFQNNGVVDDSQLPKDRFSAERLKGVDSTLKIQPAKLEDSAVYLCASSLLGAGGQETQYFGPGTRLLVL.

The J gene is TRBJ2-1, the V gene TRBV30, with a possible D match to TRBD1 (6 bases). Germline V gene sequence: CDR1 GTSNPN, CDR2 SVGIG (reference sequence). The V end lost 0 bases, the J end lost 9 bases, and 15 bases lay between the germline ends. The length of the CDR3 is 14 residues. CDR3 protein: CAWSVGQPRSEQFF. CDR3 nucleotides: TGTGCCTGGAGTGTTGGACAGCCAAGGAGTGAGCAGTTCTTC.

The chain carries TRBV29-1 and TRBJ1-5, with unresolved D. With 6 bases removed from V and 4 bases from J, the gap between germline ends came to 13 bases. The CDR3 runs 13 residues. The germline V gene has CDR1 SQVTM and CDR2 ANQGSEA. The DNA of the CDR3 is TGCAGCGTGGGCCTAGGACCTAATCAGCCCCAGCATTTT. This translates into CSVGLGPNQPQHF.

This clone was recorded a few times. The chain links TRBV5-1 to TRBJ2-2; D unresolved. The ends were cut back, 0 bases at V and 6 bases at J, with 9 bases in the middle. The length of the CDR3 is 14 residues. Germline assignment: CDR1 SGHRS and CDR2 YFSETQ. In DNA form, the CDR3 reads TGCGCCAGCAGCTTGGCCGCTACACCCGGGGAGCTGTTTTTT. Translating gives CASSLAATPGELFF.

Comments on this clone: Different DNA sequences within this sample yield the same CDR3. The rearrangement joins TRBV9 to TRBJ2-3; D assignment may be TRBD1 or TRBD2 (6 bases each). This CDR3 region has 14 residues. V was pared by 0 bases and J by 6 bases, with 11 bases between. CDR1 is SGDLS and CDR2 is YYNGEE in the germline V gene. Here the CDR3 DNA reads TGTGCCAGCAGCGTAGGGGGGGCCCAGGATACGCAGTATTTT. Translating gives CASSVGGAQDTQYF.